This T cell receptor beta chain was recorded in a study of CD8 T cells in Susac syndrome. V lost 5 bases, J lost 2 bases, and 6 bases stayed unmatched. CDR3 size: 15 residues. Germline CDR1 and CDR2: SGHVS and FNYEAQ. It was with random hexamers that 0.5 to 1 ug RNA was reverse transcribed. Across 54 Vbeta and 13 Jbeta, immunoSEQ multiplex PCR amplified TCR beta CDR3. TCRdb re-called the immunoSEQ multiplex PCR reads through MiXCR, storing one row per CDR3 protein. The profile shows 77,000 or so distinct CDR3 sequences, over 85% of them singletons. The rearrangement uses TRBV7-6 and TRBJ2-7; 10 bases line up with TRBD1. Material: CD8+ T cells from PBMCs. The sequence came from a human donor with multiple sclerosis. The DNA for the CDR3 is TGTGCCAGCAGCCCCGGGACAGGGGCAACCTACGAGCAGTACTTC. This sequence encodes CASSPGTGATYEQYF.